This TCR beta chain was documented in a study of T cell responses to AZD1222 COVID-19 vaccine. Notes on the study in general: Donors were chiefly white British, with a greater number of females, and clonal diversity was perhaps underestimated. It was only 6 or 7 AZD1222 recipients who were seropositive at baseline. Spike-spanning, vaccine-associated CD4 TCRs were dominant at 160-218 and 743-854.

The junction had 11 bases not matched to a gene; V was cut back by 0 bases and J by 0 bases. CDR3 length equals 19 residues. Germline loops: CDR1 SGHDN, CDR2 FVKESK. Data came from immunoSEQ multiplex PCR; TCRdb stores just in-frame clones and leaves some out. This table holds fewer than 130,000 clones, approximately 96% found once. With regard to this clone: Its target is not known.

The sequences come from peripheral blood, collected on day 0 of AZD1222 vaccination. The chain has TRBV14 and TRBJ2-7, with TRBD2 matching 10 bases. The TCR originated in an adult in good health. In DNA, the CDR3 is TGTGCCAGCAGCCAAGATTGGTCTAGCGGGGGTGCCCACTCCTACGAGCAGTACTTC. It is translated as CASSQDWSSGGAHSYEQYF.